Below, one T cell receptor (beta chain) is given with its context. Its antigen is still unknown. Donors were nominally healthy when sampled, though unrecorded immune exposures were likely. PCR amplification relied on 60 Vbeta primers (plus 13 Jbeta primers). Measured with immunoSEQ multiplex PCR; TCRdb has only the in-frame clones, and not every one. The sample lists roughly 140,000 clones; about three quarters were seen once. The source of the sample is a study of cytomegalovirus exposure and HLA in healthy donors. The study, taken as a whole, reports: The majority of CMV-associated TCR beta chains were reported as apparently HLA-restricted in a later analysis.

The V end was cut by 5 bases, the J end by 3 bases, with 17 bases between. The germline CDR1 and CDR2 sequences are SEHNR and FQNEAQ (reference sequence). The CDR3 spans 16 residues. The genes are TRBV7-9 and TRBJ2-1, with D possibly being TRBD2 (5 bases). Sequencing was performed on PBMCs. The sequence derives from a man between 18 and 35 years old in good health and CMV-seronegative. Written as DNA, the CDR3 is TGTGCCAGCAGCATGGGTGGACTCCACCTCTACAATGAGCAGTTCTTC. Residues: CASSMGGLHLYNEQFF.